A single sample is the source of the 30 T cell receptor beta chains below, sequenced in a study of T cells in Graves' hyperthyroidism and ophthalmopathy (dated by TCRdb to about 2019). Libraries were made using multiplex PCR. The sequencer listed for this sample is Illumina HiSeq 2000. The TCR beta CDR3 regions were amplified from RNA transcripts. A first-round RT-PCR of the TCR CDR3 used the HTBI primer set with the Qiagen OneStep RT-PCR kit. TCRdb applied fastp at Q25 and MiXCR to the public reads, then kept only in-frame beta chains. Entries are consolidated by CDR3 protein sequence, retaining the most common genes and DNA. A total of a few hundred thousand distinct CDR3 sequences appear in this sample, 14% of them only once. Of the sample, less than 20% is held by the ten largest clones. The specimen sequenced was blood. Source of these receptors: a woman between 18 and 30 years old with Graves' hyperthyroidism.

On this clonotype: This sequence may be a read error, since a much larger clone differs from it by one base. CDR3 region: CARKGAMNTEAFF. CDR3 DNA: TGTGCCAGGAAGGGGGCAATGAACACTGAAGCTTTCTTT. The V gene is TRBV2, the J gene TRBJ1-1, with 7 bases matching TRBD1. The CDR3 covers 13 residues. V trimming: 9 bases; J trimming: 0 bases; junction bases outside the gene matches: 4. Germline V gives CDR1 SNHLY, CDR2 FYNNEI.

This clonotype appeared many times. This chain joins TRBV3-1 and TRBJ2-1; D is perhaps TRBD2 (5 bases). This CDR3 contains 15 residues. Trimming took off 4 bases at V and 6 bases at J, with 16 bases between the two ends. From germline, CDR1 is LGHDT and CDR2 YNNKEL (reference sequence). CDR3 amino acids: CASSPMLGLANEQFF. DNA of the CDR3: TGTGCCAGCAGCCCCATGTTAGGCCTAGCCAATGAGCAGTTCTTC.

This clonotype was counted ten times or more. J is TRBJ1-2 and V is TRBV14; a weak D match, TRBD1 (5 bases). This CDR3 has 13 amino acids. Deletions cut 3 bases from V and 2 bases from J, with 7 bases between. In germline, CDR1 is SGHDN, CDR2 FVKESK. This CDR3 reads CASSQDTNYGYTF. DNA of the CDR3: TGTGCCAGCAGCCAGGACACCAACTATGGCTACACCTTC.

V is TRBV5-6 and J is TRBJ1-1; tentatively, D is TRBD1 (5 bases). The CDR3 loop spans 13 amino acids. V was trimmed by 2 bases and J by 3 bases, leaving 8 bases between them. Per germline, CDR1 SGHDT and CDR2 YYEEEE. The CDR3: CASSFGAHTEAFF. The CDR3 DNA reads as TGTGCCAGCAGCTTCGGGGCTCACACTGAAGCTTTCTTT.

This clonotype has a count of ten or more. The CDR3 spells CASSPPSGHLNTEAFF. CDR3 sequence (DNA): TGTGCCAGCTCACCACCTTCTGGACACCTCAACACTGAAGCTTTCTTT. This rearrangement joins TRBV18 to TRBJ1-1, with TRBD1 as a possible D gene (5 bases). In germline, CDR1 is KGHSH, CDR2 LQKENI. The CDR3 has 16 residues. V lost 0 bases, J lost 2 bases, and 13 bases lay in between.

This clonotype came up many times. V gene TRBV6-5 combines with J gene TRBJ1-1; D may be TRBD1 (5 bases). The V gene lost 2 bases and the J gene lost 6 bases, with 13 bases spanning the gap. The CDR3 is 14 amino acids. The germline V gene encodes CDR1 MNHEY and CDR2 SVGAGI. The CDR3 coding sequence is TGTGCCAGCAGTTACGGGGCCGTGGGCGCTGAAGCTTTCTTT. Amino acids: CASSYGAVGAEAFF.

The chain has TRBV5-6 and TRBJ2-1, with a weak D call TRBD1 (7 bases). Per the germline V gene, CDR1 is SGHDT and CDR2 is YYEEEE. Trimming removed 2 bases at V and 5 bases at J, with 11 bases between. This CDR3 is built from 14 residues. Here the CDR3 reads CASSFGGTDNEQFF. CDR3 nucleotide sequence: TGTGCCAGCAGCTTCGGCGGGACAGACAATGAGCAGTTCTTC. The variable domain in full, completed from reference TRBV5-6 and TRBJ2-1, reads DAGVTQSPTHLIKTRGQQVTLRCSPKSGHDTVSWYQQALGQGPQFIFQYYEEEERQRGNFPDRFSGHQFPNYSSELNVNALLLGDSALYLCASSFGGTDNEQFFGPGTRLTVL.

CDR3 region: CAWGTRTSSQYF. The CDR3 bases are TGTGCCTGGGGGACTAGAACCTCTTCGCAGTATTTT. The chain links TRBV30 to TRBJ2-3; TRBD2 matches at 8 bases. The CDR3 extends over 12 amino acids. Germline CDR1 GTSNPN, CDR2 SVGIG (reference sequence). Trimming took 5 bases from V and 10 from J; bases not matched to a gene: 8.

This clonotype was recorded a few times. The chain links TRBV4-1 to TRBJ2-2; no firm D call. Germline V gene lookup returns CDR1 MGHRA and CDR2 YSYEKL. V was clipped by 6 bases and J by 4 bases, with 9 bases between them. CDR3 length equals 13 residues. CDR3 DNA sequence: TGCGCCAGCAGGCCTATAGCCACCGGGGAGCTGTTTTTT. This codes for CASRPIATGELFF.

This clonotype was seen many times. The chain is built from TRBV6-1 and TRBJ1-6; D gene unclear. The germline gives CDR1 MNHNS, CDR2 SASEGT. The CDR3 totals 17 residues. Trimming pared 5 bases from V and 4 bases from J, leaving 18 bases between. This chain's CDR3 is CASSPVVVAWYNSPLHF. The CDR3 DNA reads TGTGCCAGCAGTCCCGTGGTGGTGGCATGGTATAATTCACCCCTCCACTTT.

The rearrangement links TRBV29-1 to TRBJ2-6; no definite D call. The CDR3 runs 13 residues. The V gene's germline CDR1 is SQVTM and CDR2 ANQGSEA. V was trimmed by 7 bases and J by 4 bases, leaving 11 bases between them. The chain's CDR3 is CSAGESGANVLTF. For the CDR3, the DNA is TGCAGCGCAGGTGAATCAGGGGCCAACGTCCTGACTTTC.

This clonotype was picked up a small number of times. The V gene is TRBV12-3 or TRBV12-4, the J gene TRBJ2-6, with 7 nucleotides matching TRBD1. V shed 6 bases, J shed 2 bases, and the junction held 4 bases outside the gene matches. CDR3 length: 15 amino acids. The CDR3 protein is CASRRTGAGANVLTF. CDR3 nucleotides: TGTGCCAGCAGAAGAACAGGGGCTGGGGCCAACGTCCTGACTTTC.

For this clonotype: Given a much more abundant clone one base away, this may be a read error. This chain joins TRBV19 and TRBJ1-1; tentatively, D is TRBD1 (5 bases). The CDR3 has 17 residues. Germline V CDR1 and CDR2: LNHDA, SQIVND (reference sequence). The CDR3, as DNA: TGTGCCAGTAGGACTTCGCGGGACCTCTTAACTAGCACTGGAGCTTTCTTT. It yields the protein CASRTSRDLLTSTGAFF. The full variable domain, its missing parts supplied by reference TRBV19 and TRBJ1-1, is DGGITQSPKYLFRKEGQNVTLSCEQNLNHDAMYWYRQDPGQGLRLIYYSQIVNDFQKGDIAEGYSVSREKKESFPLTVTSAQKNPTAFYLCASRTSRDLLTSTGAFFGQGTRLTVV.

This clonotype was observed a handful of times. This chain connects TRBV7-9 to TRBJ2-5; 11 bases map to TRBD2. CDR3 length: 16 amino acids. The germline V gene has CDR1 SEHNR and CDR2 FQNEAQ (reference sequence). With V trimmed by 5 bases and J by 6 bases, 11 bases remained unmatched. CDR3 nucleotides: TGTGCCAGCAGCGACTTGACTAGCGGGAAGGGAAAGACCCAGTACTTC. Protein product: CASSDLTSGKGKTQYF.

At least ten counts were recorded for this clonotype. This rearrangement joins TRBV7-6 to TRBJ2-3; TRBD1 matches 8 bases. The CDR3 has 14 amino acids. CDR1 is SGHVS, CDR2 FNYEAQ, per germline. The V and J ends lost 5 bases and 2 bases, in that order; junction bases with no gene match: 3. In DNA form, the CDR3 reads TGTGCCAGCAGCCGGACAGGGTTCACAGATACGCAGTATTTT. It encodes CASSRTGFTDTQYF. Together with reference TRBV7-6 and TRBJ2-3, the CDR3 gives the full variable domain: GAGVSQSPRYKVTKRGQDVALRCDPISGHVSLYWYRQALGQGPEFLTYFNYEAQQDKSGLPNDRFSAERPEGSISTLTIQRTEQRDSAMYRCASSRTGFTDTQYFGPGTRLTVL.

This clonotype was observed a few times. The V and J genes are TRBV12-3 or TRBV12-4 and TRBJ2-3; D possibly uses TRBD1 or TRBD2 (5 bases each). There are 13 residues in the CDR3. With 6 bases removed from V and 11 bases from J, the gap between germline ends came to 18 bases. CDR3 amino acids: CASSRGPSFGQYF. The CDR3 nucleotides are TGTGCCAGCAGCCGGGGACCGAGCTTTGGGCAGTATTTT.

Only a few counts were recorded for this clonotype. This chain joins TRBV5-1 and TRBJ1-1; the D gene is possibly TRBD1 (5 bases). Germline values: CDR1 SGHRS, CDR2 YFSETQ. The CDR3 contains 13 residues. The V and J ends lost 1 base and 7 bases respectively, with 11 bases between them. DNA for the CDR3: TGCGCCAGCAGCTTGAACGGTGGGGGTGAAGCTTTCTTT. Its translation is CASSLNGGGEAFF.

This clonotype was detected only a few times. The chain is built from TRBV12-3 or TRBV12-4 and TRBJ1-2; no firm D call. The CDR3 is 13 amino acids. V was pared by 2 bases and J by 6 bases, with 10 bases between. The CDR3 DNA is TGTGCCAGCAGTTTAACGGGAGCGGATGGCTACACCTTC. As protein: CASSLTGADGYTF.

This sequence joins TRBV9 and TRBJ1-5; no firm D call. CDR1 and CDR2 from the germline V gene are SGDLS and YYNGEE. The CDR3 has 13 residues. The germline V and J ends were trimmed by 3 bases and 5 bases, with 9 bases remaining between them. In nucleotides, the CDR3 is TGTGCCAGCAGCGGACGCGCAGATCAGCCCCAGCATTTT. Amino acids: CASSGRADQPQHF.

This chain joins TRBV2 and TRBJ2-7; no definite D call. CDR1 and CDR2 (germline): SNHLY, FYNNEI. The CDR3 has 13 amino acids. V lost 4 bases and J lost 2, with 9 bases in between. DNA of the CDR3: TGTGCCAGCAGTGCCGAAGTAACCTACGAGCAGTACGTC. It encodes CASSAEVTYEQYV.

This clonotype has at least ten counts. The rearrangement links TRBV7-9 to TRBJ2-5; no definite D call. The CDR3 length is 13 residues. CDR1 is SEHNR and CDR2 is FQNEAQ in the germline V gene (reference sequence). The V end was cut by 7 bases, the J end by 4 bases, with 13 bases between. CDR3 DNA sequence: TGTGCCAGCATCCTCAGTGGCGTAGAGACCCAGTACTTC. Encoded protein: CASILSGVETQYF.

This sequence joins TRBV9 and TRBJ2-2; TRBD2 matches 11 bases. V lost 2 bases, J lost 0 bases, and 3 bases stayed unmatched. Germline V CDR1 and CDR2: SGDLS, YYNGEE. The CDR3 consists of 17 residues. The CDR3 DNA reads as TGTGCCAGCAGCGTTTGGACTAGCGGGTCGAACACCGGGGAGCTGTTTTTT. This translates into CASSVWTSGSNTGELFF.

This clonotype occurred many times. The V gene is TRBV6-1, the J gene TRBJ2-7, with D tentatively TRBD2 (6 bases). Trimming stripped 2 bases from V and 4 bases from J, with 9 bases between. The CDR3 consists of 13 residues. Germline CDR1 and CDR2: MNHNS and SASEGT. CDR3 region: CASSESGLYEQYF. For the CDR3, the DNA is TGTGCCAGCAGTGAAAGCGGGCTGTACGAGCAGTACTTC.

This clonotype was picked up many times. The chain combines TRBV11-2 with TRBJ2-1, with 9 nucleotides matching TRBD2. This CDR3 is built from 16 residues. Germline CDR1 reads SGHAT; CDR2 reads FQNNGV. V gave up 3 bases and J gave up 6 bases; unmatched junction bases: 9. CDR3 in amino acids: CASSFGGRASGNEQFF. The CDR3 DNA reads TGTGCCAGCAGCTTCGGCGGGAGGGCCTCGGGCAATGAGCAGTTCTTC.

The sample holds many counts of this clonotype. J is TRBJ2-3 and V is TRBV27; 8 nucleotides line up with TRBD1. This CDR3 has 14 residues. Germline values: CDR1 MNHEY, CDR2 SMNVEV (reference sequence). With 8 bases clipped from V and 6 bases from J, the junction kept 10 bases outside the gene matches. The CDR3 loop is CASEGQGLGDTQYF. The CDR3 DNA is TGTGCCAGCGAAGGACAGGGTTTGGGGGATACGCAGTATTTT.

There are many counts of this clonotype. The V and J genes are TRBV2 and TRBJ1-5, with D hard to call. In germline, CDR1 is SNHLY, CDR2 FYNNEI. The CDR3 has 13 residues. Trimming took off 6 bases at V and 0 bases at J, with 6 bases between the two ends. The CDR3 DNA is TGTGCCAGCAGCCGGCGTAGCAATCAGCCCCAGCATTTT. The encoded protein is CASSRRSNQPQHF.

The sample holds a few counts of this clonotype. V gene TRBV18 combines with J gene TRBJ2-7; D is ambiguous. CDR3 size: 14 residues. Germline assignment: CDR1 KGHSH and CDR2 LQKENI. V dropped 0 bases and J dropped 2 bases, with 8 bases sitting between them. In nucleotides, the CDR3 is TGTGCCAGCTCACCACCTGGTTCCCCCTACGAGCAGTACGTC. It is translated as CASSPPGSPYEQYV.

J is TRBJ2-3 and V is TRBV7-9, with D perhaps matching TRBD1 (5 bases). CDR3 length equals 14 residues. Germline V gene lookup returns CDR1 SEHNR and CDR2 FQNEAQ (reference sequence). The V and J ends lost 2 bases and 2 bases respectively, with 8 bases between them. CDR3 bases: TGTGCCAGCAGCTTAAGACAGAACACAGATACGCAGTATTTT. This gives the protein CASSLRQNTDTQYF.

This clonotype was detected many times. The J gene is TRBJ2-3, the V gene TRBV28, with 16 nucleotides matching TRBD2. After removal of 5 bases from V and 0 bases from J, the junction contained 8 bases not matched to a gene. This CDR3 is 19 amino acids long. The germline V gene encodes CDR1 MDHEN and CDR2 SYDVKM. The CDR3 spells CASSTPGLAGGMSTDTQYF. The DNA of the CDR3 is TGTGCCAGCAGTACCCCGGGACTAGCGGGAGGGATGAGCACAGATACGCAGTATTTT.

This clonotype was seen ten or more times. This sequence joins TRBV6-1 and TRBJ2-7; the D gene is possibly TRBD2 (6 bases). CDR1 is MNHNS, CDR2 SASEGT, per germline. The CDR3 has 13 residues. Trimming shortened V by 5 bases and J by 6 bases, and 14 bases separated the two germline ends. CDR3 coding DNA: TGTGCCAGCAGTTTACCGGGAGAACGCGAGCAGTACTTC. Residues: CASSLPGEREQYF.